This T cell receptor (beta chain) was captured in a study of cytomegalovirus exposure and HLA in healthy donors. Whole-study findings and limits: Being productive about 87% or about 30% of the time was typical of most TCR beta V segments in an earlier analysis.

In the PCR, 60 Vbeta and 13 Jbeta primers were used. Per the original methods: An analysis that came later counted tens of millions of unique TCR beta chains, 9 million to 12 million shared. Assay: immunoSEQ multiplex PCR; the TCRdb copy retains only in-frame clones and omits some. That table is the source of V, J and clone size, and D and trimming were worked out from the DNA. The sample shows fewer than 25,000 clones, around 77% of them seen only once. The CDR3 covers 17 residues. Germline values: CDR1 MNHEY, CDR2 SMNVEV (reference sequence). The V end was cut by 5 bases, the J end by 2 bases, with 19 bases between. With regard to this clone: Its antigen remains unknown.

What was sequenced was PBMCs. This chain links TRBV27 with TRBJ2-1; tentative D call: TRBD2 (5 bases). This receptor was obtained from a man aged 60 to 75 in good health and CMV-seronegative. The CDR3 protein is CASSPLFSSYTYNEQFF. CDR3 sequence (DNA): TGTGCCAGCAGTCCGTTATTCTCTAGCTACACCTACAATGAGCAGTTCTTC.